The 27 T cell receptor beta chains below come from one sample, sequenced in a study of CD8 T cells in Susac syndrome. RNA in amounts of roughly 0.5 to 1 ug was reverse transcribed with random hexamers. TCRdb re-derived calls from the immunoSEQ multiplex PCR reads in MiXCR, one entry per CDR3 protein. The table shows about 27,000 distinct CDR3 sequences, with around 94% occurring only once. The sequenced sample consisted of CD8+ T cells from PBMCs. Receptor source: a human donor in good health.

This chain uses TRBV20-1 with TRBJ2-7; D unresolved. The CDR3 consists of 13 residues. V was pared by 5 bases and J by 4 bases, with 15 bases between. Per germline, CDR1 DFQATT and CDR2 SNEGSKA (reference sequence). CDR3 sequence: CSALSDTQYEQYF. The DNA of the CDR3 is TGCAGTGCTCTGTCCGACACTCAATACGAGCAGTACTTC.

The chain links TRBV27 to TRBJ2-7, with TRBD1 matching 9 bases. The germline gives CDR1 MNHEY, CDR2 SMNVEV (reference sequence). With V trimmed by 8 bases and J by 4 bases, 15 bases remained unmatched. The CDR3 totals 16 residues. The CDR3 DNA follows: TGTGCCAGCGGTCCTCTCACTGGACAGGGGAGGTACGAGCAGTACTTC. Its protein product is CASGPLTGQGRYEQYF.

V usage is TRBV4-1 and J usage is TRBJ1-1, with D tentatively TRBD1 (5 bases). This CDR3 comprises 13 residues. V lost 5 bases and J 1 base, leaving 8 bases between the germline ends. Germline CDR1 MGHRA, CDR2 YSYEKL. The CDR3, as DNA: TGCGCCAGCAGCGCACAGGAGAACACTGAAGCTTTCTTT. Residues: CASSAQENTEAFF.

This CDR3 reads CASSPFRGSQETQYF. CDR3 DNA: TGTGCCAGCAGCCCGTTTCGGGGCTCCCAAGAGACCCAGTACTTC. The rearrangement joins TRBV14 to TRBJ2-5, with D perhaps matching TRBD1 or TRBD2 (5 bases each). Trimming left V 4 bases short and J 1 base short, with 13 bases between. From germline, CDR1 is SGHDN and CDR2 FVKESK. The CDR3 is made up of 15 amino acids.

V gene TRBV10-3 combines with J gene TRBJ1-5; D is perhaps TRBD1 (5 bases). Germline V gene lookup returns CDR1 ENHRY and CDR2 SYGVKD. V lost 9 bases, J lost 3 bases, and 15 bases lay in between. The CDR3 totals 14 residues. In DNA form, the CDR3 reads TGTGCCATAAACAACCAAGGGGTCAATCAGCCCCAGCATTTT. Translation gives CAINNQGVNQPQHF.

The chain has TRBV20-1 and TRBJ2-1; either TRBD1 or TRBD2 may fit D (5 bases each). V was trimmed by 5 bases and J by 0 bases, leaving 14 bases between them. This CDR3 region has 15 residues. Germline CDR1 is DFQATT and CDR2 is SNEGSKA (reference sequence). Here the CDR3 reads CSAGFRDHSYNEQFF. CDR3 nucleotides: TGCAGTGCTGGATTCCGGGACCACTCCTACAATGAGCAGTTCTTC.

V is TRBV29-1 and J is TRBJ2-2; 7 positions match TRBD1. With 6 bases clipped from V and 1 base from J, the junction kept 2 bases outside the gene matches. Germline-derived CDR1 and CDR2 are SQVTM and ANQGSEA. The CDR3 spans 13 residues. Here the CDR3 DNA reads TGCAGCGTCGGACAGGAGAACACCGGGGAGCTGTTTTTT. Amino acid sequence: CSVGQENTGELFF.

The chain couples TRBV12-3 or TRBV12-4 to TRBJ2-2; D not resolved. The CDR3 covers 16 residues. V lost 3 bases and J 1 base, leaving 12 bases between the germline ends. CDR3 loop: CASSFRRRLNTGELFF. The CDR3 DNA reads TGTGCCAGCAGTTTTAGACGCAGATTGAACACCGGGGAGCTGTTTTTT.

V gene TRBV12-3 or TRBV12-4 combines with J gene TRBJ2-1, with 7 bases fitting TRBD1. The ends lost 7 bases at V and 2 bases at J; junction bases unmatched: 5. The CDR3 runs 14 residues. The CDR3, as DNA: TGTGCCAGCACCCCGGGGACAGCCTACAATGAGCAGTTCTTC. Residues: CASTPGTAYNEQFF.

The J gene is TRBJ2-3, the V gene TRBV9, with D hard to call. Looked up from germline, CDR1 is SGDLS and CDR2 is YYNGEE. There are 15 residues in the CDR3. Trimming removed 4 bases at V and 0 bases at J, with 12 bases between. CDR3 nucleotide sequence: TGTGCCAGCAGCCCCGGATTTACTAGCACAGATACGCAGTATTTT. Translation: CASSPGFTSTDTQYF.

The CDR3 here is CASSSGDPGNTEAFF. CDR3 coding DNA: TGTGCCAGCAGCTCAGGGGACCCGGGGAACACTGAAGCTTTCTTT. The chain recombines TRBV27 with TRBJ1-1; possibly TRBD1 for D (6 bases). Germline V gene sequence: CDR1 MNHEY, CDR2 SMNVEV (reference sequence). CDR3 size: 15 residues. V dropped 6 bases and J dropped 1 base, with 15 bases sitting between them.

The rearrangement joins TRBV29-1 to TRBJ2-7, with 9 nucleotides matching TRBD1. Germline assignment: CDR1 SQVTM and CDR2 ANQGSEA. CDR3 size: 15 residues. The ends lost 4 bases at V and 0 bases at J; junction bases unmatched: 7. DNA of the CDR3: TGCAGCGTTGGAGCGGACAGGGGAAACTCCTACGAGCAGTACTTC. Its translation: CSVGADRGNSYEQYF.

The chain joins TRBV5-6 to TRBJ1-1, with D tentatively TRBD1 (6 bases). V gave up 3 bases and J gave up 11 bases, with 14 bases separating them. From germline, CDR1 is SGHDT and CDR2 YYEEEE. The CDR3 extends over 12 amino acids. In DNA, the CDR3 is TGTGCCAGCAGCTACAGGGTTGAGGAGGCTTTCTTT. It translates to CASSYRVEEAFF. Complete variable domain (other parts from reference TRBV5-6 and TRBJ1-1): DAGVTQSPTHLIKTRGQQVTLRCSPKSGHDTVSWYQQALGQGPQFIFQYYEEEERQRGNFPDRFSGHQFPNYSSELNVNALLLGDSALYLCASSYRVEEAFFGQGTRLTVV.

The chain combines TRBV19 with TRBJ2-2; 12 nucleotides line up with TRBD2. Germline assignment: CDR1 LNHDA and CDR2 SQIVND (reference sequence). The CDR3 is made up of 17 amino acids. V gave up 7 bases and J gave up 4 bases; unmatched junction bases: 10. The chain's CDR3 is CASTDTSGGLPTGELFF. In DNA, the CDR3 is TGTGCCAGTACCGATACTAGCGGGGGGCTGCCCACCGGGGAGCTGTTTTTT.

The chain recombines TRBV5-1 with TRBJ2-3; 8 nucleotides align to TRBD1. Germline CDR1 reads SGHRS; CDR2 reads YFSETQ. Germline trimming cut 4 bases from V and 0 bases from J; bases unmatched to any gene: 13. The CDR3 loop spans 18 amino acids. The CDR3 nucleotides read TGCGCCAGCAGCCCCGGATTCCGGGGACAGGCTAGCACAGATACGCAGTATTTT. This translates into CASSPGFRGQASTDTQYF.

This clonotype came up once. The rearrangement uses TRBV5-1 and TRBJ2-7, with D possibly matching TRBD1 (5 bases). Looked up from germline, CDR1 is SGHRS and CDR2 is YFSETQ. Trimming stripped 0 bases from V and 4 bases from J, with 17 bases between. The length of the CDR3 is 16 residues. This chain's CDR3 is CASSLDRGPLLYEQYF. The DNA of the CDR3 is TGCGCCAGCAGCTTGGATAGGGGTCCACTTCTTTACGAGCAGTACTTC.

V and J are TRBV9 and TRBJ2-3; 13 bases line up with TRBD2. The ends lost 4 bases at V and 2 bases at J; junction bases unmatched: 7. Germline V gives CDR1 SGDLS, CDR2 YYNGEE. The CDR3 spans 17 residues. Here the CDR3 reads CASSPPGLAGYTDTQYF. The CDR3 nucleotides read TGTGCCAGCAGCCCTCCGGGACTAGCGGGGTACACAGATACGCAGTATTTT.

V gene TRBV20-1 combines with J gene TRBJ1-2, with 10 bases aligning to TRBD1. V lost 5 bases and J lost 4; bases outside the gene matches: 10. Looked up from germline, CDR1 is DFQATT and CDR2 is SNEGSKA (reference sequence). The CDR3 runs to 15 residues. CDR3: CSAQPGQGIFYGYTF. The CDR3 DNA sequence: TGCAGTGCTCAGCCGGGACAGGGGATATTCTATGGCTACACCTTC.

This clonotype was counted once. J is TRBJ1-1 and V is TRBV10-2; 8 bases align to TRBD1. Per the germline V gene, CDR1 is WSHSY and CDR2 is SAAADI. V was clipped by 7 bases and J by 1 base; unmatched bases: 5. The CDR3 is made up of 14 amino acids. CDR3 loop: CASNNRGENTEAFF. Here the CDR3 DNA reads TGCGCCAGCAATAACAGGGGGGAGAACACTGAAGCTTTCTTT.

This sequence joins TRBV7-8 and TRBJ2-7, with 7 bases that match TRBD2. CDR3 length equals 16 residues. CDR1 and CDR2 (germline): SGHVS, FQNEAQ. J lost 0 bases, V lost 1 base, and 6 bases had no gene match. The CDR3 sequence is CASSLGSGVSSYEQYF. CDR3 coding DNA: TGTGCCAGCAGCTTAGGAAGCGGGGTGAGCTCCTACGAGCAGTACTTC.

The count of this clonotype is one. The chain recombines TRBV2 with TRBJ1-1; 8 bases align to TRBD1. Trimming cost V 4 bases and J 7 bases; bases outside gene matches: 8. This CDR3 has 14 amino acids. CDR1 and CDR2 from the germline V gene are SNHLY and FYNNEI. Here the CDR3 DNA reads TGTGCCAGCAGTGGACAGGGGCGTTTTTATGAAGCTTTCTTT. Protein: CASSGQGRFYEAFF.

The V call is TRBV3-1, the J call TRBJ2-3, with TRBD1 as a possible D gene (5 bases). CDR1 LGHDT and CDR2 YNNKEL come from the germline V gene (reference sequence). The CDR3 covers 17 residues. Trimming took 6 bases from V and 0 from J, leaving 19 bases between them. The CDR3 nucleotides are TGTGCCAGCAGACCGACCCCAAGGGGCCCTAGCACAGATACGCAGTATTTT. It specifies CASRPTPRGPSTDTQYF.

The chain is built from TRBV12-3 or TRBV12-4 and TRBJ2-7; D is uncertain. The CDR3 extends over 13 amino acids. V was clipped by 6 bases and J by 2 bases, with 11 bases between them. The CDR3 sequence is CASSLAETYEQYF. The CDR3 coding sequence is TGTGCCAGCAGCCTCGCAGAGACCTACGAGCAGTACTTC.

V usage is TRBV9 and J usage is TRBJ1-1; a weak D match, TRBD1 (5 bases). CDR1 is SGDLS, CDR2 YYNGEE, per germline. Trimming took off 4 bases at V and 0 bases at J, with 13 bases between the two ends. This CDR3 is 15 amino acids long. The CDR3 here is CASSQTGIMNTEAFF. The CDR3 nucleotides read TGTGCCAGCAGCCAAACAGGCATTATGAACACTGAAGCTTTCTTT.

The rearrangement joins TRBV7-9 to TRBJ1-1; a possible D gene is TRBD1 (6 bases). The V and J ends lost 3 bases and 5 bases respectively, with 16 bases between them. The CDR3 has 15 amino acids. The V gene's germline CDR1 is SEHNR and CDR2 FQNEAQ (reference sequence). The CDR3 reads CASSFPAGAGTEAFF. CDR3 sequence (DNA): TGTGCCAGCAGCTTCCCGGCAGGGGCGGGGACTGAAGCTTTCTTT.

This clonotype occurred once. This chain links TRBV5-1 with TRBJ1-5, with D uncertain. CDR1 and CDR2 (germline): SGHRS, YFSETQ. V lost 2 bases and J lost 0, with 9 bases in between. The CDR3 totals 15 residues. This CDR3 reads CASSFDGNSNQPQHF. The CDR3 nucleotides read TGCGCCAGCAGCTTCGACGGTAATAGCAATCAGCCCCAGCATTTT.

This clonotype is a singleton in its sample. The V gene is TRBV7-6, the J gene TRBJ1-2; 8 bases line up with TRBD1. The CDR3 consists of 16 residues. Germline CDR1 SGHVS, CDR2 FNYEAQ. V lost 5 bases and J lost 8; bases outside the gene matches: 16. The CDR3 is CASSQGTGPLALGYTF. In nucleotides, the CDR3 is TGTGCCAGCAGCCAAGGGACAGGACCTTTAGCGTTAGGCTACACCTTC.